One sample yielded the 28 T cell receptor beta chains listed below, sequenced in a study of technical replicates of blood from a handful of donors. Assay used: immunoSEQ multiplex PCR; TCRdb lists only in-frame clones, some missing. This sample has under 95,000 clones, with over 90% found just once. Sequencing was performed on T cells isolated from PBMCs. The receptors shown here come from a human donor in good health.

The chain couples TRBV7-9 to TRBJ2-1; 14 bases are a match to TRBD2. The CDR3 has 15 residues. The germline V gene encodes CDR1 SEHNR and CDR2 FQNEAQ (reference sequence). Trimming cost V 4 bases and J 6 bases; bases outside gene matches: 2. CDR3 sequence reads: CASSSGLAGGNEQFF. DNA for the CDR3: TGTGCCAGCAGCTCCGGACTAGCGGGAGGCAATGAGCAGTTCTTC.

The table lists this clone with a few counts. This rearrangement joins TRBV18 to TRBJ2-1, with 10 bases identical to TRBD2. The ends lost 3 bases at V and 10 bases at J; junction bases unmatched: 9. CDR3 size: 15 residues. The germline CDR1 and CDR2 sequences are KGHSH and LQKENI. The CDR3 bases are TGTGCCAGCTCACCTCCGGGACTAGCGCTTTTCGAGCAGTTCTTC. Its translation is CASSPPGLALFEQFF.

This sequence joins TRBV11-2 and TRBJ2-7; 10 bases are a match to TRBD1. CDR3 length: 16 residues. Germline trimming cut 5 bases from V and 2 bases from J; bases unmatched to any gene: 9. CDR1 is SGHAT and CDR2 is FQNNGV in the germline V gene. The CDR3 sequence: CASSELMGQGPYEQYF. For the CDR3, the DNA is TGTGCCAGCAGCGAATTAATGGGACAGGGGCCCTACGAGCAGTACTTC. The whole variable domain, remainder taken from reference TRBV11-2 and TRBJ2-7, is EAGVAQSPRYKIIEKRQSVAFWCNPISGHATLYWYQQILGQGPKLLIQFQNNGVVDDSQLPKDRFSAERLKGVDSTLKIQPAKLEDSAVYLCASSELMGQGPYEQYFGPGTRLTVT.

The CDR3 here is CSVVGLANYGYTF. DNA of the CDR3: TGCAGCGTTGTTGGCCTAGCTAACTATGGCTACACCTTC. J is TRBJ1-2 and V is TRBV29-1, with unresolved D. The germline V and J ends were trimmed by 4 bases and 0 bases, with 9 bases remaining between them. The CDR3 has 13 amino acids. The germline gives CDR1 SQVTM, CDR2 ANQGSEA.

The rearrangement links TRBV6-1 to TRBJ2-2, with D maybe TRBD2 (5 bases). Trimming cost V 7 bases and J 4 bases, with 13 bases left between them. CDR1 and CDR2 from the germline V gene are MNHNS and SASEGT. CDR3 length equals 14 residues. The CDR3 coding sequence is TGTGCCAGCAAAATTCTGAGGGTCACCGGGGAGCTGTTTTTT. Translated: CASKILRVTGELFF.

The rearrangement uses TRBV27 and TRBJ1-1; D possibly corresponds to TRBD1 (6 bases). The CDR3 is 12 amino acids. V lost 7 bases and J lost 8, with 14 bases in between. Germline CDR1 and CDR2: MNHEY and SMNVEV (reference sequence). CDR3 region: CASISQGNEAFF. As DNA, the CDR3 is TGTGCCAGCATCTCCCAGGGGAACGAAGCTTTCTTT.

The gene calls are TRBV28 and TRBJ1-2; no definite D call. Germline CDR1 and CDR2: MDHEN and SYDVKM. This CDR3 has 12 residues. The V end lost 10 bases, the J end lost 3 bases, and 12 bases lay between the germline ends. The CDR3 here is CAIMSGDYGYTF. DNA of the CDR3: TGTGCCATTATGTCGGGAGACTATGGCTACACCTTC.

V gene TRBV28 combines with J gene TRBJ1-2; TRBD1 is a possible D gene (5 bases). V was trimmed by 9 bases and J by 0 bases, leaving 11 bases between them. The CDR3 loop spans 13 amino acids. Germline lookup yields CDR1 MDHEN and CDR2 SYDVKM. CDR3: CASRQSANYGYTF. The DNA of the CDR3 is TGTGCCAGTAGACAGAGCGCTAACTATGGCTACACCTTC.

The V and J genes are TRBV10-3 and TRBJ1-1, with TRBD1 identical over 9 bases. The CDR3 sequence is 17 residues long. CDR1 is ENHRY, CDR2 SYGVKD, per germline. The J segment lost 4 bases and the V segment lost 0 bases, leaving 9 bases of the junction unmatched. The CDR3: CAISESGTGTVSTEAFF. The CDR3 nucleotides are TGTGCCATCAGTGAGTCCGGGACAGGGACGGTAAGCACTGAAGCTTTCTTT.

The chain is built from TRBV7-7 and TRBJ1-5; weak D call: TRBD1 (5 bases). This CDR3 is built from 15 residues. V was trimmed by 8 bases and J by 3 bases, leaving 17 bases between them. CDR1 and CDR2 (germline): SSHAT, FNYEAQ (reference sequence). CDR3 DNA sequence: TGTGCCAGCCCCGTAGGGGTACACGCCAATCAGCCCCAGCATTTT. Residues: CASPVGVHANQPQHF.

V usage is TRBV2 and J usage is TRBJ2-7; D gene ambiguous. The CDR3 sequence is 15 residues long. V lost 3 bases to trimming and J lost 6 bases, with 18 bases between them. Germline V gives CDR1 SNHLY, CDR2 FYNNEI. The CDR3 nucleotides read TGTGCCAGCAGTGACGATCCCGAGGTCCCCCTCGAGCAGTACTTC. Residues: CASSDDPEVPLEQYF. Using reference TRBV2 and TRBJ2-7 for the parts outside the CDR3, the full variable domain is EPEVTQTPSHQVTQMGQEVILRCVPISNHLYFYWYRQILGQKVEFLVSFYNNEISEKSEIFDDQFSVERPDGSNFTLKIRSTKLEDSAMYFCASSDDPEVPLEQYFGPGTRLTVT.

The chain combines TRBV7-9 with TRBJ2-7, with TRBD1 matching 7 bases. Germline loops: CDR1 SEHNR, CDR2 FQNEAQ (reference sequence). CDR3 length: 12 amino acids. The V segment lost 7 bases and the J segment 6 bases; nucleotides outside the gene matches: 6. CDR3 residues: CASNPGTVEQYF. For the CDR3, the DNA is TGTGCCAGCAACCCCGGGACAGTCGAGCAGTACTTC.

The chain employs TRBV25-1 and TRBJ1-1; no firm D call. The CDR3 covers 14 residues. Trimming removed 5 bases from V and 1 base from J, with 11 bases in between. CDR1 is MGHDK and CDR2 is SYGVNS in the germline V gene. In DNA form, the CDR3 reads TGTGCCAGCAGTTCCCTAGAGGGGAACACTGAAGCTTTCTTT. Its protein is CASSSLEGNTEAFF.

The CDR3 loop reads CASSPGLNTEAFF. The CDR3 bases are TGTGCCAGCAGCCCAGGGTTAAACACTGAAGCTTTCTTT. V is TRBV7-6 and J is TRBJ1-1; possible D gene TRBD1, 5 bases. CDR3 length: 13 amino acids. The germline CDR1 and CDR2 sequences are SGHVS and FNYEAQ. Deletions cut 5 bases from V and 2 bases from J, with 9 bases between.

CDR3 sequence reads: CASSLPHPRAFF. CDR3 in DNA: TGTGCCAGCAGCTTGCCTCATCCGAGGGCTTTCTTT. The chain carries TRBV7-9 and TRBJ1-1; D remains ambiguous. CDR1 is SEHNR, CDR2 FQNEAQ, per germline (reference sequence). V lost 3 bases and J 11 bases, leaving 13 bases between the germline ends. The CDR3 consists of 12 residues.

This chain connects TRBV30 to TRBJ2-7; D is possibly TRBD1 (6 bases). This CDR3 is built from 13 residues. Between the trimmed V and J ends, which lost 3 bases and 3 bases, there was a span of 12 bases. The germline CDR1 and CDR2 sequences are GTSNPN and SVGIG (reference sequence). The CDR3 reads CAWSGEGVYEQYF. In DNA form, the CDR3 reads TGTGCCTGGAGCGGAGAGGGGGTCTACGAGCAGTACTTC.

CDR3 sequence (DNA): TGTGCCAGCAGCTCCCTTCGTCAGATGAACACTGAAGCTTTCTTT. Residues: CASSSLRQMNTEAFF. J is TRBJ1-1 and V is TRBV7-8; no clear D. This CDR3 has 15 amino acids. Germline CDR1 reads SGHVS; CDR2 reads FQNEAQ. Trimming pared 4 bases from V and 0 bases from J, leaving 12 bases between. The whole variable domain, remainder taken from reference TRBV7-8 and TRBJ1-1, is GAGVSQSPRYKVAKRGQDVALRCDPISGHVSLFWYQQALGQGPEFLTYFQNEAQLDKSGLPSDRFFAERPEGSVSTLKIQRTQQEDSAVYLCASSSLRQMNTEAFFGQGTRLTVV.

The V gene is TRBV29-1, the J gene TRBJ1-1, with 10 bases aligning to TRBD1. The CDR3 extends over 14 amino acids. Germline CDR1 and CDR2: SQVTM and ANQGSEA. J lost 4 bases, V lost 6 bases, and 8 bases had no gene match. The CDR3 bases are TGCAGCGTCCCGGGACAGGGGCTCCCCACTGAAGCTTTCTTT. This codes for CSVPGQGLPTEAFF.

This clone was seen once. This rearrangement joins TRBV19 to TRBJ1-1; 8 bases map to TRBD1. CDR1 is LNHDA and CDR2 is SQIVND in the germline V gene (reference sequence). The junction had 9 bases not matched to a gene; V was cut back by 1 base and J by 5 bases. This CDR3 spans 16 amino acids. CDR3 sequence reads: CASSIVLTGARTEAFF. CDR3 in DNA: TGTGCCAGTAGTATAGTCCTGACAGGGGCTCGGACTGAAGCTTTCTTT.

The CDR3 region has the DNA TGTGCCAGCAGCGTAGCTGATGGGTTACGGGGGTCGTGGGAGACCCAGTACTTC. Amino acid sequence: CASSVADGLRGSWETQYF. The chain employs TRBV9 and TRBJ2-5, with a possible D match to TRBD2 (6 bases). The CDR3 runs 18 residues. Germline lookup yields CDR1 SGDLS and CDR2 YYNGEE. V shed 0 bases and J shed 5 bases, with 23 bases lying between them.

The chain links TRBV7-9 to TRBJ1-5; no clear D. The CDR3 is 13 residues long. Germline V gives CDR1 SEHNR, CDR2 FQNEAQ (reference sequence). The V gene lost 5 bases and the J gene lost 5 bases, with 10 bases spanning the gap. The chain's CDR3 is CASSPQADQPQHF. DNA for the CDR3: TGTGCCAGCAGCCCCCAGGCAGATCAGCCCCAGCATTTT.

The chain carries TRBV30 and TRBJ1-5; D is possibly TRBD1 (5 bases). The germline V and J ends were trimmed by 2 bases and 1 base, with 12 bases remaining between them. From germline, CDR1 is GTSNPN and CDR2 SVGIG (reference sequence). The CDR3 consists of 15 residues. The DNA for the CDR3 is TGTGCCTGGAGTCCCTGGAGGGGCAGCAATCAGCCCCAGCATTTT. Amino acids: CAWSPWRGSNQPQHF. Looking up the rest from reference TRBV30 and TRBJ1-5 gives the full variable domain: SQTIHQWPATLVQPVGSPLSLECTVEGTSNPNLYWYRQAAGRGLQLLFYSVGIGQISSEVPQNLSASRPQDRQFILSSKKLLLSDSGFYLCAWSPWRGSNQPQHFGDGTRLSIL.

CDR3 in DNA: TGTGCCAGCAGTTTTGCTAGCGGGGGTGATGAGCAGTTCTTC. Translated, it gives CASSFASGGDEQFF. This chain joins TRBV27 and TRBJ2-1; 10 nucleotides line up with TRBD2. With 3 bases clipped from V and 8 bases from J, the junction kept 4 bases outside the gene matches. CDR1 and CDR2 (germline): MNHEY, SMNVEV (reference sequence). The CDR3 covers 14 residues.

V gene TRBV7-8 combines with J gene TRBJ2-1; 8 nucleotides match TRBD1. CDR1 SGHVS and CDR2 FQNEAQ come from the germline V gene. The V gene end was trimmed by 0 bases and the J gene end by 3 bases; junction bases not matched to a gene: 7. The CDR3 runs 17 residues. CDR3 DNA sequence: TGTGCCAGCAGCTTAGCGGTTCGGACAGGGCGCTACAATGAGCAGTTCTTC. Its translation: CASSLAVRTGRYNEQFF.

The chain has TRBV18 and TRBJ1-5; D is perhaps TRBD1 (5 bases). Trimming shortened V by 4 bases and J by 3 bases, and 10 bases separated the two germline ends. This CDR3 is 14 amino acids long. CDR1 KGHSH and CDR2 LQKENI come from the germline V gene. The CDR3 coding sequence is TGTGCCAGCTCACGCGACAGCATCAATCAGCCCCAGCATTTT. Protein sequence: CASSRDSINQPQHF.

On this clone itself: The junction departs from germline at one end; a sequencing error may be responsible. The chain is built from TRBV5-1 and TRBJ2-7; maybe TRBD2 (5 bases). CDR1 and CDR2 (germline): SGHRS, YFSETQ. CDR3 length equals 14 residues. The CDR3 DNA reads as TGCGCCAGCAGCTTGGCCGGACTCTCCGACGAGCAGTACTTC. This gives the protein CASSLAGLSDEQYF.

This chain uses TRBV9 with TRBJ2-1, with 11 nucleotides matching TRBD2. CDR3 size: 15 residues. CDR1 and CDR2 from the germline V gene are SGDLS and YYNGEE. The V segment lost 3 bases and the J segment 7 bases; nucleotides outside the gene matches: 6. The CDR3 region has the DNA TGTGCCAGCAGCGGTAGCGGGAGGGCCCAGAATGAGCAGTTCTTC. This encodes CASSGSGRAQNEQFF.

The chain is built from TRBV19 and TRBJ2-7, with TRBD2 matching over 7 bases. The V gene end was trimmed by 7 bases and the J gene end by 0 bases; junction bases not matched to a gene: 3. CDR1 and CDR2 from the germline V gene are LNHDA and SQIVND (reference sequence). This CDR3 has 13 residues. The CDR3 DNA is TGTGCCAGTAACGGCGGGAGCTCCTACGAGCAGTACTTC. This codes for CASNGGSSYEQYF.